This record concerns one T cell receptor beta chain sequence. Sequenced by immunoSEQ multiplex PCR; TCRdb stores in-frame clones only, minus some. This table has nearly 85,000 clones, approximately 90% appearing once. This sample was taken from a study of siplizumab effects on memory and regulatory T cells. The V gene lost 8 bases and the J gene lost 5 bases, with 17 bases spanning the gap. Germline V gene lookup returns CDR1 MNHEY and CDR2 SMNVEV (reference sequence). The CDR3 spans 14 residues. The sequence was obtained from a human donor in good health. The specimen was Tregs sorted from blood. The rearrangement links TRBV27 to TRBJ2-3; possible D gene TRBD1, 6 bases. The CDR3 region is CASCRQGIGDTQYF. The DNA of the CDR3 is TGTGCCAGCTGTCGGCAGGGGATCGGAGATACGCAGTATTTT.